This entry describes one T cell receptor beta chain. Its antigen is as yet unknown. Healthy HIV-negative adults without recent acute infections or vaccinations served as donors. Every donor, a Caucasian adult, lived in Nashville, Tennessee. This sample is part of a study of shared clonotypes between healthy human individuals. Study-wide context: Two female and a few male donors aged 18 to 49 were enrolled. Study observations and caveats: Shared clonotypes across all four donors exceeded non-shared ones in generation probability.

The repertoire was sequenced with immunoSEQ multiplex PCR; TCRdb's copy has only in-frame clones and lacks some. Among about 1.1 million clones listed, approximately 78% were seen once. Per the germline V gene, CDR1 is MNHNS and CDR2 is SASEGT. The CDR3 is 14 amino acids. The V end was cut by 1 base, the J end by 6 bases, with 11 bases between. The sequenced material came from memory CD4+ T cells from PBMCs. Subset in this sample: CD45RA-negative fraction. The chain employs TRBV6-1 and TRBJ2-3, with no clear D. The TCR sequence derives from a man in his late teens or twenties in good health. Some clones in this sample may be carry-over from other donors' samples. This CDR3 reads CASSEVSSEDTQYF. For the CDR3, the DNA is TGTGCCAGCAGTGAAGTCAGTTCGGAGGATACGCAGTATTTT.